A selection of T cell receptor beta chains follows, all from one sample in a study of a mutant IDH1 vaccine in newly diagnosed glioma. Clones were sequenced by immunoSEQ multiplex PCR, and TCRdb holds only the in-frame ones, with some missing. The table has around 50,000 clones, roughly 88% seen once. The sequencing here drew on PBMCs, taken from a glioma patient treated with radiotherapy, temozolomide or both. The source of these receptors is a man aged 40-50 years with glioma. CDR3s include the opening cysteine and the closing phenylalanine or tryptophan. A D gene is named only where the DNA matches it firmly. Clone size appears in some rows only: once, few, many, or a class for an expanded clone.

CDR3nt	CDR3aa	d_gene	v_gene	abundance	j_gene
TGCGCCAGCAGCCAAGAATGGCGGGACACAGATACGCAGTATTTT	CASSQEWRDTDTQYF	.	TRBV4-1	.	TRBJ2-3
TGTGCCAGCAGTGAAGTAGGGACAGGGCGAGAGACCCAGTACTTC	CASSEVGTGRETQYF	TRBD1	TRBV6-1	.	TRBJ2-5
TGTGCCAGCAGCTTGGGACAGGGGGAACACTACGAGCAGTACTTC	CASSLGQGEHYEQYF	TRBD1	TRBV5-5	.	TRBJ2-7
TGTGCCAGCAGCTTAGGTTCCAGGGGGTTAACGAACACCGGGGAGCTGTTTTTT	CASSLGSRGLTNTGELFF	TRBD1	TRBV11-3	.	TRBJ2-2
TGTGCCACCCCGGGGCCAACTAATGAAAAACTGTTTTTT	CATPGPTNEKLFF	.	TRBV7-9	few	TRBJ1-4
TGCGCCAGCAGCTTGACACAGCCTAACACTGAAGCTTTCTTT	CASSLTQPNTEAFF	.	TRBV5-1	.	TRBJ1-1
TGTGCCAGCATGGTACAGGTCGGTCAGCCCCAGCATTTT	CASMVQVGQPQHF	.	TRBV6-1	.	TRBJ1-5
TGTGCCAGTACCCCGGGACTCATTTCTCGTGAGCAGTACTTC	CASTPGLISREQYF	.	TRBV11-1	.	TRBJ2-7
TGTGCCATACAGGGGCCCACTGAAGCTTTCTTT	CAIQGPTEAFF	.	TRBV21-1	.	TRBJ1-1
TGTGCCAGCAGCTTAGTCAGCGGGAGCAATGAGCAGTTCTTC	CASSLVSGSNEQFF	TRBD2	TRBV7-9	.	TRBJ2-1
TGTGCTAGCAGCTTTGGGACAGGGGACTACGAGCAGTACTTC	CASSFGTGDYEQYF	TRBD1	TRBV7-7	.	TRBJ2-7
TGTGCCAGCAGCCTCAGCGGGAGTCCTATGTACTTC	CASSLSGSPMYF	TRBD2	TRBV5-4	.	TRBJ2-7
TGTGCCAGCAGTGAACAGAATCTCTATGGCTACACCTTC	CASSEQNLYGYTF	.	TRBV2	.	TRBJ1-2
TGTGCCAGCGCCAGGGCAGCGGATGAAGAGACCCAGTACTTC	CASARAADEETQYF	.	TRBV7-9	.	TRBJ2-5
TGTGCCAGCAGAAGGGTTAGGGGGACGATGAACACTGAAGCTTTCTTT	CASRRVRGTMNTEAFF	.	TRBV27	.	TRBJ1-1
TGTGCCAGCAGCCCCAGTGAGGGGCTCGCCTACGAGCAGTACTTC	CASSPSEGLAYEQYF	.	TRBV6-5	.	TRBJ2-7
TGTGCCAGCAGCGTATTCCCCTTGCGGGATTACAATGAGCAGTTCTTC	CASSVFPLRDYNEQFF	.	TRBV9	.	TRBJ2-1
TGTGCCAGCAGTTTATCTACGCTAAAGGTGAACGAGCAGTACTTC	CASSLSTLKVNEQYF	.	TRBV27	.	TRBJ2-7
TGTGCCAGTCTTCGTGGACAGGATTGGGCCAACGTCCTGACTTTC	CASLRGQDWANVLTF	TRBD1	TRBV19	.	TRBJ2-6
TGTGCCAGCAGCTTAGTGGGGAAAAAGACCCAGTACTTC	CASSLVGKKTQYF	.	TRBV7-2	.	TRBJ2-5
TGTGCCAGCAGTTTATTAGGGACTAGCGGGAGGGGACGGGCCAACGTCCTGACTTTC	CASSLLGTSGRGRANVLTF	TRBD2	TRBV27	.	TRBJ2-6
TGTGCCAGCGGGCGGGGAGGGGGCGGCAATGAGCAGTTCTTC	CASGRGGGGNEQFF	.	TRBV9	.	TRBJ2-1
TGTGCCAGCTCACGGACAGAGAATAGCAATCAGCCCCAGCATTTT	CASSRTENSNQPQHF	.	TRBV18	.	TRBJ1-5
TGTGCCAGCAGCTACCAGGGGACAGCTAACTATGGCTACACCTTC	CASSYQGTANYGYTF	TRBD1	TRBV9	once	TRBJ1-2
TGTGCCAGCAGTCCAAAGCCTAGCGGGAGGATCGAGCAGTACTTC	CASSPKPSGRIEQYF	TRBD2	TRBV7-9	few	TRBJ2-7
TGTGCCAGCAGCCCTCGAGGGTGGGACACTGAAGCTTTCTTT	CASSPRGWDTEAFF	.	TRBV7-2	.	TRBJ1-1
TGTGCCAGCAGCAGCGGTGAGGACAATGAGCAGTTCTTC	CASSSGEDNEQFF	.	TRBV6-4	.	TRBJ2-1
TGTGCCAGCAGTTACGGGCCCCCGCCCCAAGATACGCAGTATTTT	CASSYGPPPQDTQYF	.	TRBV6-5	.	TRBJ2-3
TGCAGCGTTGGGAGGCAGGGAATGAACACTGAAGCTTTCTTT	CSVGRQGMNTEAFF	.	TRBV29-1	.	TRBJ1-1
TGTGCCAGCAGCTTGGTTGCGGGGATCCAAGAGACCCAGTACTTC	CASSLVAGIQETQYF	.	TRBV5-4	.	TRBJ2-5
TGTGCCAGCAGTCCGGGACAGGGGGTATATGAGCAGTTCTTC	CASSPGQGVYEQFF	TRBD1	TRBV25-1	.	TRBJ2-1
TGTGCCAGCAGCCAATCGCTACTGAACACCGGGGAGCTGTTTTTT	CASSQSLLNTGELFF	.	TRBV4-2	.	TRBJ2-2
TGCGCCAGCAGCTTGGGGACTCTTGGAAACACCATATATTTT	CASSLGTLGNTIYF	.	TRBV5-1	.	TRBJ1-3
TGTGCCAGCATCCTACAGGGAGCCTACAATGAGCAGTTCTTC	CASILQGAYNEQFF	.	TRBV6-4	.	TRBJ2-1
TGTGCCAGCACCCCTACATGGGGGAACGAATACAATGAGCAGTTCTTC	CASTPTWGNEYNEQFF	.	TRBV7-9	.	TRBJ2-1
TGTGCCAGTAGTATGGGACAGGGGAGCACCGGGGAGCTGTTTTTT	CASSMGQGSTGELFF	TRBD1	TRBV19	.	TRBJ2-2
TGCGCCAGCAGCCCCCGGGGTTGGGAGACCCAGTACTTC	CASSPRGWETQYF	.	TRBV5-1	.	TRBJ2-5
TGTGCCAGCAGTTCGGGACAGGGGATGAGCAATCAGCCCCAGCATTTT	CASSSGQGMSNQPQHF	TRBD1	TRBV6-6	.	TRBJ1-5
TGTGCCAGCTCCAAAATTACTGGTGGCTACACCTTC	CASSKITGGYTF	.	TRBV28	once	TRBJ1-2
TGTGCCAGCAGCGCTGGGGGGAACACTGAAGCTTTCTTT	CASSAGGNTEAFF	.	TRBV7-9	.	TRBJ1-1
TGTGCCAGCAGGCGCCTCGGTGAGCAGTTCTTC	CASRRLGEQFF	.	TRBV7-9	once	TRBJ2-1
TGTGCCAGCAGTACTGGGATAGGGGATACTGAAGCTTTCTTT	CASSTGIGDTEAFF	.	TRBV11-3	.	TRBJ1-1